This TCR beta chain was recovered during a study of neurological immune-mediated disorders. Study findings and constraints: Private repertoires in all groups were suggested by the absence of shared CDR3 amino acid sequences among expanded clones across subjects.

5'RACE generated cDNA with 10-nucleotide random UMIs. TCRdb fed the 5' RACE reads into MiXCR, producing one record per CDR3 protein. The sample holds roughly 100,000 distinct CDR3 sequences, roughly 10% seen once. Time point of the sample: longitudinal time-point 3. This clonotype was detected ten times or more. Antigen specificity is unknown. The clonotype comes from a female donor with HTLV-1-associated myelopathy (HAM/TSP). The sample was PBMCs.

CDR3 sequence: CSVAGTGIRELFF. As DNA, the CDR3 is TGCAGCGTTGCTGGGACAGGGATCCGGGAGCTGTTTTTT. The chain employs TRBV29-1 and TRBJ2-2, with 9 positions matching TRBD1. The CDR3 has 13 residues. After removal of 4 bases from V and 9 bases from J, the junction contained 6 bases not matched to a gene. Germline-derived CDR1 and CDR2 are SQVTM and ANQGSEA.